These T cell receptor beta chains were read from a single sample in a study of control samples from healthy donors and cancer patients. Measured with immunoSEQ multiplex PCR; TCRdb has only the in-frame clones, and not every one. The sample carries 120,000 to 150,000 clones, around 90% recorded once. Input material: blood. These TCRs come from a man aged 25-45 years in good health. The CDR3 runs from the conserved cysteine through the conserved F or W. The order of the fields is V gene, clone size, J gene, D gene, CDR3 DNA, CDR3 protein. The D gene is left open where the match is weak. Rows may omit the clone size; those that give it use once, few, many or a size class.

TRBV5-1	few	TRBJ2-3	NA	TGCGCCAGCAGCTTTGCAGATACGCAGTATTTT	CASSFADTQYF
TRBV5-6	NA	TRBJ1-1	NA	TGTGCCAGCAGCTTGTTGCCACTGAACACTGAAGCTTTCTTT	CASSLLPLNTEAFF
TRBV2	NA	TRBJ2-7	TRBD1	TGTGCCAGCAGTGATGGGACAGGGTCCTACGAGCAGTACTTC	CASSDGTGSYEQYF
TRBV6-5	NA	TRBJ2-7	NA	TGTGCCAGCAGTAAACTGAGGACCGCCGAGCAGTACTTC	CASSKLRTAEQYF
TRBV11-2	NA	TRBJ2-3	NA	TGTGCCAGCAGCTTAGGGGGTTTCACAGATACGCAGTATTTT	CASSLGGFTDTQYF
TRBV6-5	NA	TRBJ2-2	NA	TGTGCCAGCAGTTGGAGCGCGAACGCGAACACCGGGGAGCTGTTTTTT	CASSWSANANTGELFF
TRBV29-1	NA	TRBJ1-5	NA	TGCAGCGTTGTAGTCAGGAGCAATCAGCCCCAGCATTTT	CSVVVRSNQPQHF
TRBV6-5	NA	TRBJ1-2	NA	TGTGCCAGCAGTAGGGACGGTTCGCGTGGCTACACCTTC	CASSRDGSRGYTF
TRBV5-5	NA	TRBJ2-1	NA	TGTGCCAGCAGCTTGGAGGGGTCTCGAGGTCTGCAGTTCTTC	CASSLEGSRGLQFF
TRBV6-5	NA	TRBJ1-2	NA	TGTGCCAGCAGCCTGACAGGAACCTCCTCGGGAGGCTACACCTTC	CASSLTGTSSGGYTF
TRBV27	NA	TRBJ2-1	TRBD2	TGTGCCAGCAGTTTGGTCGGGGGGGATTACAATGAGCAGTTCTTC	CASSLVGGDYNEQFF
TRBV5-1	NA	TRBJ1-1	TRBD1	TGCGCCAGCAGCTTACAACAGGGGTTCACTGAAGCTTTCTTT	CASSLQQGFTEAFF
TRBV2	NA	TRBJ1-2	NA	TGTGCCAGCGGAGCGGGTATGGGCTATGGCTACACCTTC	CASGAGMGYGYTF
TRBV10-2	NA	TRBJ2-7	NA	TGCGCCAGCAGTGAGATTGGCAGCTCCTACGAGCAGTACTTC	CASSEIGSSYEQYF
TRBV12-5	NA	TRBJ1-2	TRBD1	TGTGCTAGTGGTTTGGTTAACTTGGACAGGGGGCATGGCTACACCTTC	CASGLVNLDRGHGYTF
TRBV7-2	NA	TRBJ2-3	NA	TGTGCCAGCAGCTCTCAGCGGGCAGGGACAGATACGCAGTATTTT	CASSSQRAGTDTQYF
TRBV12-2	NA	TRBJ1-2	NA	TGTGCAAGTCGCTTAGCGCTGGGACAGGGTTTCTATGGCTACACCTTC	CASRLALGQGFYGYTF
TRBV15	NA	TRBJ1-4	TRBD1	TGTGCCACCAGCAGGAGGGACAGGGTTGATGAAAAACTGTTTTTT	CATSRRDRVDEKLFF
TRBV7-9	NA	TRBJ2-2	NA	TGTGCCAGCAGCTCAACGTGGGCTCCCGCGGGGACCGGGGAGCTGTTTTTT	CASSSTWAPAGTGELFF
TRBV27	NA	TRBJ1-6	NA	TGTGCCAGCAGGGAGCCTAATTCACCCCTCCACTTT	CASREPNSPLHF
TRBV3-1/TRBV3-2	NA	TRBJ2-7	NA	TGTGCCAGCAGCCAAAGCGTATGGACAGATTTAAACTACGAGCAGTACTTC	CASSQSVWTDLNYEQYF
TRBV27	NA	TRBJ2-7	NA	TGTGCCAGCAGTTTAGTCGGGGGCATTGACTACGAGCAGTACTTC	CASSLVGGIDYEQYF
TRBV28	NA	TRBJ1-4	NA	TGTGCCAGCACCCCAGGCCTGGGGGAAAAACTGTTTTTT	CASTPGLGEKLFF
TRBV4-2	NA	TRBJ2-3	TRBD1	TGTGCCAGCAGCCGGGAACACATCGGGGGACAGGGATCAGCAGATACGCAGTATTTT	CASSREHIGGQGSADTQYF
TRBV5-1	few	TRBJ2-1	TRBD1	TGCGCCAGCAGCTCTTCGACAGGGGATTTCAATGAGCAGTTCTTC	CASSSSTGDFNEQFF
TRBV11-2	NA	TRBJ1-1	NA	TGTGCCAGCAGCTTCGGGGGAGCAGGGAACACTGAAGCTTTCTTT	CASSFGGAGNTEAFF
TRBV9	NA	TRBJ1-2	NA	TGTGCCAGCAGCGCCCGTGAACTGGATGGGACTTATGGCTACACCTTC	CASSARELDGTYGYTF
TRBV11-3	once	TRBJ2-1	NA	TGTGCCAGCAGCCCCACAAGCAATGAGCAGTTCTTC	CASSPTSNEQFF
TRBV7-2	few	TRBJ1-6	NA	TGTGCCAGCAGCTTAGGCGGGACAATTAAAGTCTCACCCCTCCACTTT	CASSLGGTIKVSPLHF
TRBV29-1	few	TRBJ2-7	NA	TGCAGCGTTCTGGCAGGTTGGGAGCAGTACTTC	CSVLAGWEQYF
TRBV9	NA	TRBJ1-5	TRBD1	TGTGCCAGCAGCGTAGAGGGGGCAAATCAGCCCCAGCATTTT	CASSVEGANQPQHF
TRBV15	NA	TRBJ2-3	TRBD2	TGTGCCACCAGCAGAGATTGGGGGGGAAGCACAGATACGCAGTATTTT	CATSRDWGGSTDTQYF
TRBV9	once	TRBJ1-5	TRBD1	TGTGCCAGCAGCGTAGTAGGGGACAGCAAACAGCCCCAGCATTTT	CASSVVGDSKQPQHF
TRBV14	NA	TRBJ1-1	TRBD1	TGTGCCAGCAGGGGACAGGGCGACACTGAAGCTTTCTTT	CASRGQGDTEAFF
TRBV5-4	NA	TRBJ1-2	NA	TGTGCCAGCAGCTTGGTCAGGGGCTATGGCTACACCTTC	CASSLVRGYGYTF
TRBV29-1	NA	TRBJ2-1	TRBD1	TGCAGCGCTCGGACAGGGAGCTCCTACAATGAGCAGTTCTTC	CSARTGSSYNEQFF
TRBV5-4	NA	TRBJ2-7	TRBD2	TGTGCCAGCAGCTTTACGGGGGGGGCCTACGAGCAGTACTTC	CASSFTGGAYEQYF
TRBV11-2	NA	TRBJ1-1	NA	TGTGCCAGCAGGGTGGCGGGGCCGGGGACTGAAGCTTTCTTT	CASRVAGPGTEAFF
TRBV5-1	NA	TRBJ2-7	NA	TGCGCCAGCAGCAGAGGAGGGACGGGAGACTACGAGCAGTACTTC	CASSRGGTGDYEQYF
TRBV27	few	TRBJ2-7	NA	TGTGCCAGCAGTTTGAGTCAACTTTCCTACGAGCAGTACTTC	CASSLSQLSYEQYF
TRBV27	NA	TRBJ2-7	NA	TGTGCCAGCAACACTCACGGGACCTCCACCTACGAGCAGTACTTC	CASNTHGTSTYEQYF
TRBV9	NA	TRBJ1-1	NA	TGTGCCAGCAGCGTTCTCGGGGGAGCTGAAGCTTTCTTT	CASSVLGGAEAFF
TRBV28	once	TRBJ2-7	TRBD2	TGTGCCAGCAGCCACCGGACTAGCGGTTACGAGCAGTACTTC	CASSHRTSGYEQYF
TRBV28	NA	TRBJ1-1	NA	TGTGCCAGCAGTTTCGAGTACATGAACACTGAAGCTTTCTTT	CASSFEYMNTEAFF
TRBV7-3	NA	TRBJ1-1	TRBD1	TGTGCCAGCAGCACAGGGACAGGGCCGAACACTGAAGCTTTCTTT	CASSTGTGPNTEAFF
TRBV18	NA	TRBJ1-2	TRBD1	TGTGCCAGCTCGGCGGGACAGGGGGACTATGGCTACACCTTC	CASSAGQGDYGYTF
TRBV11-2	NA	TRBJ1-2	NA	TGTGCCAGCAGCTTAGCCCCTCGGGCGGGACGGGGAAACTATGGCTACACCTTC	CASSLAPRAGRGNYGYTF
TRBV28	NA	TRBJ2-3	NA	TGTGCCAGCAGTTTATTAGGAGATACGCAGTATTTT	CASSLLGDTQYF
TRBV7-9	NA	TRBJ2-3	NA	TGTGCCAGCAGCTTAGAAGTAGCCGGAGATACGCAGTATTTT	CASSLEVAGDTQYF
TRBV21-1	NA	TRBJ2-7	NA	TGTGCCAGCAGCAAAAAAATCGGCTCATACGAGCAGTACTTC	CASSKKIGSYEQYF
TRBV2	NA	TRBJ2-3	TRBD2	TGTGCCTCGGGGGATAGCGGGGTAGGAGATACGCAGTATTTT	CASGDSGVGDTQYF
TRBV4-1	NA	TRBJ1-1	TRBD1	TGCGCCAGCAGCCAAGTTGACAGGGAGAGCACTGAAGCTTTCTTT	CASSQVDRESTEAFF
TRBV14	many	TRBJ1-2	NA	TGTGCCAGCAGCCCTGGGACCGTCCGGGGCTACACCTTC	CASSPGTVRGYTF
TRBV9	once	TRBJ2-1	TRBD2	TGTGCCAGCAGCGTAGAGAGCCCCCTACTAGCGGGGGGGGGAAATGAGCAGTTCTTC	CASSVESPLLAGGGNEQFF